The 8 T cell receptor beta chains reported below all come from one sample, sequenced in a study of CD8 T cells in Susac syndrome (dated by TCRdb to 2018 to 2020). Library method: the immunoSEQ multiplex PCR assay. RNA was extracted using the RNeasy kit, and about 0.45 to 1 ug of the RNA was reverse transcribed with random hexamers. Using fastp trimming at Q25 and MiXCR clonotype assembly, TCRdb reanalyzed the public sequencing data and kept in-frame beta chains. Identical CDR3 proteins give one entry, which carries the most common genes and DNA. Within this sample are about 210,000 distinct CDR3 sequences, with roughly 96% of them counted one time only. The top ten clonotypes cover 0.08% to 0.095% of the sample. The specimen was CD4+ T cells from PBMCs. The receptors were sampled from a human donor with multiple sclerosis.

V and J are TRBV14 and TRBJ2-1; D gene uncertain. The CDR3 runs to 13 residues. V lost 3 bases and J lost 9, with 12 bases in between. CDR1 and CDR2 (germline): SGHDN, FVKESK. CDR3: CASSQQLSGEQFF. The CDR3 coding sequence is TGTGCCAGCAGCCAGCAACTCTCTGGTGAGCAGTTCTTC.

This sequence joins TRBV6-5 and TRBJ2-7; D is perhaps TRBD2 (6 bases). CDR1 and CDR2 from the germline V gene are MNHEY and SVGAGI. This CDR3 is built from 15 residues. The V gene lost 6 bases and the J gene lost 3 bases, with 18 bases spanning the gap. The CDR3, as DNA: TGTGCCAGCAGGCCAAAGGGGCAGGGAGGCTACGAGCAGTACTTC. This translates into CASRPKGQGGYEQYF.

The chain employs TRBV2 and TRBJ2-1; 11 bases map to TRBD2. Trimming at V came to 8 bases and at J to 7 bases, leaving 7 bases not matched to a gene. Germline V gene sequence: CDR1 SNHLY, CDR2 FYNNEI. The CDR3 has 14 amino acids. This CDR3 is CASPTSGSSNEQFF. The CDR3 DNA reads as TGTGCCAGCCCTACTAGCGGGAGCTCGAATGAGCAGTTCTTC.

This chain connects TRBV20-1 to TRBJ2-1, with 9 bases fitting TRBD2. Germline loops: CDR1 DFQATT, CDR2 SNEGSKA (reference sequence). CDR3 length: 14 amino acids. J lost 6 bases, V lost 3 bases, and 6 bases had no gene match. CDR3 in amino acids: CSASGLAGSNEQFF. The CDR3 DNA is TGCAGTGCTAGCGGGCTAGCGGGGAGCAATGAGCAGTTCTTC.

The chain carries TRBV15 and TRBJ2-3; TRBD1 or TRBD2 may be the D gene (5 bases each). Looked up from germline, CDR1 is LNHNV and CDR2 is YYDKDF (reference sequence). V gave up 0 bases and J gave up 2 bases, with 12 bases separating them. The CDR3 is 16 amino acids. The CDR3 DNA sequence: TGTGCCACCAGCAGAGAGCAAGGGACGGTCACAGATACGCAGTATTTT. This translates into CATSREQGTVTDTQYF. The variable domain in full, completed from reference TRBV15 and TRBJ2-3, reads DAMVIQNPRYQVTQFGKPVTLSCSQTLNHNVMYWYQQKSSQAPKLLFHYYDKDFNNEADTPDNFQSRRPNTSFCFLDIRSPGLGDTAMYLCATSREQGTVTDTQYFGPGTRLTVL.

The rearrangement links TRBV2 to TRBJ1-2; D is perhaps TRBD1 (5 bases). The CDR3 consists of 11 residues. V gave up 6 bases and J gave up 12 bases, with 14 bases separating them. Germline V gene data show CDR1 as SNHLY and CDR2 as FYNNEI. CDR3 bases: TGTGCCAGCAGCCCCGAACTGGGGCACACCTTC. Translating gives CASSPELGHTF.

This clonotype was recorded once. V and J are TRBV27 and TRBJ2-3, with 7 positions matching TRBD2. J gave up 2 bases and V 2 bases, and 10 bases lay outside the gene matches. CDR1 is MNHEY and CDR2 is SMNVEV in the germline V gene (reference sequence). This CDR3 contains 17 residues. The CDR3 DNA is TGTGCCAGCAGTTTAAGGATGCCTAGCGGATTCACAGATACGCAGTATTTT. Translating gives CASSLRMPSGFTDTQYF.

This clonotype was counted once. The V and J genes are TRBV27 and TRBJ2-7, with 7 bases lining up with TRBD1. CDR1 and CDR2 from the germline V gene are MNHEY and SMNVEV (reference sequence). This CDR3 is 13 amino acids long. The V and J ends lost 1 base and 8 bases, in that order; junction bases with no gene match: 5. As DNA, the CDR3 is TGTGCCAGCAGTTTATGGGAGACAGGGCAGCAGTACTTC. Residues: CASSLWETGQQYF.